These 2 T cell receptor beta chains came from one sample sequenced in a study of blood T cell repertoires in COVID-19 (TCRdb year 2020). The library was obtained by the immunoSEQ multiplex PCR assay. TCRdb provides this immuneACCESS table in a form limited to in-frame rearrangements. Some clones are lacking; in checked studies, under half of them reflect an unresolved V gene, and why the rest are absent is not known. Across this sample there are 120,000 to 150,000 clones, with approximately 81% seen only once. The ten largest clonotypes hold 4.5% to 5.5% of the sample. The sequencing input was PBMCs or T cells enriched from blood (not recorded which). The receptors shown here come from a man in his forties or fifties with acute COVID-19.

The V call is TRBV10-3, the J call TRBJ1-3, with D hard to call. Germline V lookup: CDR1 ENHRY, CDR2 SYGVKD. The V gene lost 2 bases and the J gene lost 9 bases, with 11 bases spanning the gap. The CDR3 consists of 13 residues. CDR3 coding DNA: TGTGCCATCAGTGAGGGTATGATTAGCACCATATATTTT. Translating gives CAISEGMISTIYF.

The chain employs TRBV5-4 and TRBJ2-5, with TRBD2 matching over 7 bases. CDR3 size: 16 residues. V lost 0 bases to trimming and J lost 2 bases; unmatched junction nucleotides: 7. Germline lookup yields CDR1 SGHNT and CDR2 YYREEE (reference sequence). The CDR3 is CASSLAERGTQETQYF. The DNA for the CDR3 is TGTGCCAGCAGCTTGGCCGAGCGGGGCACTCAAGAGACCCAGTACTTC.